This T cell receptor beta chain was documented in a study of cytomegalovirus exposure and HLA in healthy donors. A note on this clone: Its antigen is as yet unknown.

The PCR made use of 60 Vbeta and 13 Jbeta primers. Produced via immunoSEQ multiplex PCR; TCRdb's table is partial and in-frame only. Of under 200,000 clones in the sample, 70% to 90% were seen once. General observations from the study: About 87% or about 30% of the time was how often most TCR beta V segments were productive, according to an earlier analysis. The authors listed approximately 160 TCR beta chains as cytomegalovirus-associated. Later work found that TCR association rates differed between HLA loci; DRB1 had the most and HLA-C the fewest. Through in vitro validation, three CMV-associated chains were shown to be specific for CMV antigens.

V was cut by 5 bases and J by 3 bases, with 12 bases left in between. Per the germline V gene, CDR1 is SGHRS and CDR2 is YFSETQ. The CDR3 totals 13 residues. The chain combines TRBV5-1 with TRBJ2-7; weak D call: TRBD1 (6 bases). The sequence was collected from a woman under 30 in good health and CMV-seronegative. The sequencing input was PBMCs. The CDR3 spells CASRGAVNYEQYF. The CDR3 DNA sequence: TGCGCCAGCAGGGGGGCAGTTAACTACGAGCAGTACTTC.